The rows below give T cell receptor beta chains drawn from one sample of a study of blood T cell repertoires in COVID-19. Only in-frame clones appear in the TCRdb table, and some are missing; sequencing was by immunoSEQ multiplex PCR. The data show 200,000 to 250,000 clones, about 80% seen once. Source material: PBMCs or T cells enriched from blood (not recorded which). The receptors shown here come from a woman aged 40 to 50 with acute COVID-19. Each CDR3 is given with its conserved first and last residue. A D gene is named only where the DNA matches it firmly.

TRBD2 TRBJ2-1 TRBV10-2 17 CASSEGGRLAGEDEQFF TGCGCCAGCAGTGAGGGGGGAAGGCTAGCGGGAGAAGATGAGCAGTTCTTC
TRBD1 TRBJ1-3 TRBV10-3 16 CATSGGTGSSGNTIYF TGTGCCACCTCCGGGGGGACAGGGAGCTCTGGAAACACCATATATTTT
TRBD2 TRBJ2-7 TRBV11-2 17 CASSLDQVASGGYEQYF TGTGCCAGCAGCTTAGATCAGGTGGCTAGCGGGGGCTACGAGCAGTACTTC
TRBD1 TRBJ1-1 TRBV24-1 15 CATSAGGGLYTEAFF TGTGCCACCAGTGCAGGGGGCGGACTCTACACTGAAGCTTTCTTT
TRBD1 TRBJ1-1 TRBV9 15 CASSAGDRGVTEAFF TGTGCCAGCAGCGCGGGGGACAGGGGGGTCACTGAAGCTTTCTTT
TRBD1 TRBJ2-5 TRBV6-2/TRBV6-3 17 CASSYSIDRGEQETQYF TGTGCCAGCAGTTACTCGATAGACAGGGGGGAACAAGAGACCCAGTACTTC
TRBD2 TRBJ2-1 TRBV2 14 CASSAGTSGRAQFF TGTGCCAGCAGCGCCGGGACTAGCGGGAGGGCCCAGTTCTTC
TRBD1 TRBJ2-5 TRBV25-1 16 CASSEPRQGIGETQYF TGTGCCAGCAGTGAACCTCGACAGGGGATAGGGGAGACCCAGTACTTC
TRBD1 TRBJ1-1 TRBV4-1 15 CASSHSDRPNTEAFF TGCGCCAGCAGCCATTCGGACAGGCCGAACACTGAAGCTTTCTTT
TRBD1 TRBJ1-4 TRBV27 16 CASSLTGGRLTEKLFF TGTGCCAGCAGTTTGACAGGGGGCAGGTTAACTGAAAAACTGTTTTTT
TRBD1 TRBJ1-1 TRBV7-3 13 CASRPTGAGEAFF TGTGCCAGCAGGCCAACAGGGGCTGGGGAAGCTTTCTTT
TRBD1 TRBJ1-5 TRBV14 14 CASSRRDRNQPQHF TGTGCCAGCAGCCGCCGGGACAGGAATCAGCCCCAGCATTTT
TRBD2 TRBJ2-1 TRBV2 16 CASSDIAGDSYNEQFF TGTGCCAGCAGTGATATAGCGGGGGACTCCTACAATGAGCAGTTCTTC
TRBD2 TRBJ2-1 TRBV7-9 16 CASSLAPSGRAVEQFF TGTGCCAGCAGCTTAGCACCTAGCGGGAGGGCCGTTGAGCAGTTCTTC
- TRBJ2-5 TRBV7-3 16 CASSLTSGAGQETQYF TGTGCCAGCAGCTTAACCTCTGGGGCAGGCCAAGAGACCCAGTACTTC
- TRBJ2-7 TRBV5-4 14 CASSPPASTYEQYF TGTGCCAGCAGCCCCCCAGCGTCAACCTACGAGCAGTACTTC
TRBD1 TRBJ1-5 TRBV20-1 18 CSASGPGGLVYSNQPQHF TGCAGTGCTAGTGGTCCAGGGGGACTTGTTTATAGCAATCAGCCCCAGCATTTT
TRBD1 TRBJ2-7 TRBV5-1 15 CASSLGGQESYEQYF TGCGCCAGCAGCTTGGGGGGACAGGAGTCCTACGAGCAGTACTTC
- TRBJ1-2 TRBV5-1 13 CASSLGSGVGYTF TGCGCCAGCAGCTTGGGTTCAGGGGTTGGCTACACCTTC
TRBD1 TRBJ2-2 TRBV4-3 17 CASSQAGGAKSSGELFF TGCGCCAGCAGCCAGGCAGGGGGCGCGAAGTCTTCGGGGGAGCTGTTTTTT
- TRBJ1-2 TRBV2 14 CASKGGARLMGYTF TGTGCCAGCAAGGGAGGGGCCAGGCTTATGGGCTACACCTTC
TRBD2 TRBJ2-5 TRBV11-2 14 CASSPGLDQETQYF TGTGCCAGCAGCCCCGGACTAGACCAAGAGACCCAGTACTTC
- TRBJ2-3 TRBV5-1 13 CASSVTGKDTQYF TGCGCCAGCAGCGTGACAGGAAAGGATACGCAGTATTTT
TRBD1 TRBJ1-2 TRBV27 15 CASRDRGHFYYGYTF TGTGCCAGCAGGGACAGGGGGCACTTTTACTATGGCTACACCTTC